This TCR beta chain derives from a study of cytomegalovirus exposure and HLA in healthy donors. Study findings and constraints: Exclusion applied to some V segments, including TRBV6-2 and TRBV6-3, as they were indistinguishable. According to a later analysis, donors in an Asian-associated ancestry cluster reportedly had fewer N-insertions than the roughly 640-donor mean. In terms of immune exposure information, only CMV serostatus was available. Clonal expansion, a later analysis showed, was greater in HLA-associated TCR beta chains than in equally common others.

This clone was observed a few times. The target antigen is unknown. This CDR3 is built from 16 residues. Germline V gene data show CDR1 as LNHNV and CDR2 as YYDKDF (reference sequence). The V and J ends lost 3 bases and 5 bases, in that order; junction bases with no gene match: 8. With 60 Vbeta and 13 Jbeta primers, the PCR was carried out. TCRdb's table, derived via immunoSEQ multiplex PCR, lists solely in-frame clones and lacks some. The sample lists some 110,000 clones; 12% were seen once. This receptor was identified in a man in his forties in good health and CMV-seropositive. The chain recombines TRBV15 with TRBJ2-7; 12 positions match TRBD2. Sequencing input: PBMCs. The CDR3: CATSRQRLAGDHEQYF. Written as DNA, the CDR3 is TGTGCCACCAGCAGGCAAAGACTAGCGGGAGACCACGAGCAGTACTTC. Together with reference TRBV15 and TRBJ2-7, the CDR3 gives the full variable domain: DAMVIQNPRYQVTQFGKPVTLSCSQTLNHNVMYWYQQKSSQAPKLLFHYYDKDFNNEADTPDNFQSRRPNTSFCFLDIRSPGLGDTAMYLCATSRQRLAGDHEQYFGPGTRLTVT.